This T cell receptor beta chain was recorded in a study of T cell repertoires in aging, cancer and after chemotherapy. In the study overall: Six age groups, ranging from 30 or younger to 70 or older, included the donors. Repeat sampling of healthy donors over several months to years showed clear clonal overlap.

The template was genomic DNA from peripheral blood, not RNA. Rearranged V-D-J TRB sequences were amplified with a mixed TRB-A/B primer pool. From the multiplex PCR reads, TCRdb called clonotypes with MiXCR, one entry per CDR3 protein. The sample carries thousands of distinct CDR3 sequences, approximately 38% recorded once. Study results and caveats: In healthy donors, age-related TCR diversity loss mainly reflected lost richness.

With regard to this clonotype: What it binds is unknown.

The receptor's source is a human donor in good health. Sequenced: blood.

CDR3 sequence reads: CASSPSGGAGELFF. The DNA for the CDR3 is TGTGCCAGCAGTCCGAGCGGGGGGGCCGGGGAGCTGTTTTTT. The V and J genes are TRBV6-4 and TRBJ2-2; TRBD2 matches 10 bases. J lost 6 bases, V lost 5 bases, and 3 bases had no gene match. The CDR3 runs to 14 residues. Germline V lookup: CDR1 MRHNA, CDR2 SNTAGT.